This TCR beta chain emerged from a study of T-cell reconstitution after alpha-beta-depleted transplantation in children. Study results and limitations: By about two months after transplant, alpha-beta T cells reportedly arose from several hundred graft clones that had expanded. Certain patients had high TCRbeta diversity at day 60, and it came from recipient T cells and thymic progenitors that survived. Newly produced T cells mostly provided counts and TCRbeta diversity after one year, as hyperexpanded clones declined.

This clonotype was recorded many times. What it recognizes is unknown. CDR3 length: 13 amino acids. Germline lookup yields CDR1 LGHDT and CDR2 YNNKEL (reference sequence). V was clipped by 0 bases and J by 4 bases, with 6 bases between them. Preparing the TCRbeta library involved the use of unique molecular identifiers. In TCRdb, the PCR reads were re-called with MiXCR into one record per CDR3 protein. The sample holds about 27,000 distinct CDR3 sequences, around 17% seen once. This clonotype was obtained from a male patient between 2 and 10 years old who had a stem cell transplant for acute lymphoblastic leukemia, so the T cells may come from the graft donor. The V gene is TRBV3-1, the J gene TRBJ1-2, with unresolved D. This specimen consisted of PBMCs, mostly from graft donor cells, obtained 60 days after TCRalphabeta/CD19-depleted stem cell transplant. The CDR3 loop reads CASSQEGSYGYTF. The CDR3 bases are TGTGCCAGCAGCCAAGAAGGGAGCTATGGCTACACCTTC.